This T cell receptor (beta chain) was observed in a study of blood T cell repertoires in COVID-19. CDR1 SGHVS and CDR2 FNYEAQ come from the germline V gene. The CDR3 runs to 15 residues. The ends were cut back, 1 base at V and 2 bases at J, with 11 bases in the middle. Profiling relied on immunoSEQ multiplex PCR, and the TCRdb table lists in-frame clones only, not all of them. The sample includes 150,000 to 200,000 clones, around four fifths of them seen just once. J is TRBJ1-2 and V is TRBV7-6; perhaps TRBD1 as D (6 bases). The sequencing input was peripheral blood. This sequence was found in a woman aged 25 to 45 with acute or convalescent COVID-19. CDR3: CASSLGTAANYGYTF. Written as DNA, the CDR3 is TGTGCCAGCAGCTTAGGGACAGCCGCGAACTATGGCTACACCTTC.